Listed here are 30 T cell receptor beta chains from one sample, sequenced in a study of radiotherapy plus CTLA-4 blockade in lung cancer. This table comes from immunoSEQ multiplex PCR, and its TCRdb copy is limited to in-frame clones, with some not included. The data hold 60,000 or so clones, with about three quarters observed a single time. Sample: peripheral blood, taken from a patient treated with radiotherapy plus ipilimumab. These receptors all stem from a human donor with non-small cell lung cancer who had a partial response to radiotherapy plus ipilimumab.

This clone was seen only a few times. The chain couples TRBV30 to TRBJ1-5, with 10 nucleotides matching TRBD1. Germline trimming cut 0 bases from V and 0 bases from J; bases unmatched to any gene: 5. Germline loops: CDR1 GTSNPN, CDR2 SVGIG (reference sequence). The CDR3 covers 17 residues. The CDR3 DNA sequence: TGTGCCTGGAGTGTGGACAGGGGGTCCTATAGCAATCAGCCCCAGCATTTT. It translates to CAWSVDRGSYSNQPQHF.

The V gene is TRBV7-9, the J gene TRBJ1-1; D is possibly TRBD1 (6 bases). Looked up from germline, CDR1 is SEHNR and CDR2 is FQNEAQ (reference sequence). The V and J ends lost 3 bases and 10 bases respectively, with 18 bases between them. The CDR3 length is 14 residues. CDR3 amino acids: CASSFHDTGSGAFF. CDR3 sequence (DNA): TGTGCCAGCAGCTTCCATGATACAGGGTCGGGAGCTTTCTTT. Based on the CDR3 plus reference TRBV7-9 and TRBJ1-1, the full variable domain is DTGVSQNPRHKITKRGQNVTFRCDPISEHNRLYWYRQTLGQGPEFLTYFQNEAQLEKSRLLSDRFSAERPKGSFSTLEIQRTEQGDSAMYLCASSFHDTGSGAFFGQGTRLTVV.

The V and J genes are TRBV7-7 and TRBJ2-3; D possibly corresponds to TRBD2 (6 bases). The CDR3 is 13 residues long. Germline-derived CDR1 and CDR2 are SSHAT and FNYEAQ (reference sequence). Trimming removed 3 bases from V and 5 bases from J, with 9 bases in between. CDR3 in amino acids: CASSFGRGDTQYF. Written as DNA, the CDR3 is TGTGCCAGCAGCTTCGGGAGAGGAGATACGCAGTATTTT.

This chain links TRBV15 with TRBJ2-2, with 8 bases identical to TRBD2. The CDR3 is 15 residues long. Germline loops: CDR1 LNHNV, CDR2 YYDKDF (reference sequence). V lost 8 bases and J lost 3; bases outside the gene matches: 8. DNA for the CDR3: TGTGCCACCTCCCGGGGGGGGGCAGACACCGGGGAGCTGTTTTTT. It yields the protein CATSRGGADTGELFF.

This clone was seen a few times. The rearrangement links TRBV7-6 to TRBJ2-7; no firm D call. Trimming cost V 1 base and J 0 bases, with 7 bases left between them. The V gene's germline CDR1 is SGHVS and CDR2 FNYEAQ. CDR3 size: 14 residues. The CDR3 nucleotides are TGTGCCAGCAGCTTAGGTAGGAGCTCCTACGAGCAGTACTTC. Translating gives CASSLGRSSYEQYF.

This chain connects TRBV7-9 to TRBJ2-7, with D perhaps TRBD1 (6 bases). The ends were cut back, 5 bases at V and 0 bases at J, with 11 bases in the middle. Germline CDR1 is SEHNR and CDR2 is FQNEAQ (reference sequence). The CDR3 extends over 14 amino acids. The CDR3 loop reads CASSRDTSSYEQYF. The CDR3 DNA reads as TGTGCCAGCAGCCGGGACACTAGCTCCTACGAGCAGTACTTC.

The rearrangement uses TRBV10-3 and TRBJ1-4, with 9 nucleotides matching TRBD1. Trimming removed 9 bases from V and 7 bases from J; junction bases left unmatched: 3. This CDR3 comprises 12 residues. Germline V gene lookup returns CDR1 ENHRY and CDR2 SYGVKD. CDR3 nucleotide sequence: TGTGCCATAGGACAGGGGAGTGAAAAACTGTTTTTT. It specifies CAIGQGSEKLFF.

This clone has a handful of counts. The chain has TRBV10-3 and TRBJ2-2; D is unclear. In germline, CDR1 is ENHRY, CDR2 SYGVKD. This CDR3 spans 13 amino acids. V was trimmed by 6 bases and J by 1 base, leaving 6 bases between them. CDR3 protein: CAIRNRNTGELFF. CDR3 bases: TGTGCCATCAGAAACAGGAACACCGGGGAGCTGTTTTTT.

This chain joins TRBV29-1 and TRBJ2-7, with D perhaps matching TRBD2 (5 bases). Deletions cut 2 bases from V and 5 bases from J, with 7 bases between. CDR1 and CDR2 from the germline V gene are SQVTM and ANQGSEA. The CDR3 loop spans 11 amino acids. The CDR3 DNA is TGCAGCGTTGAACGAGGGAACGAGCAGTACTTC. It encodes CSVERGNEQYF.

The rearrangement uses TRBV7-8 and TRBJ1-1, with TRBD1 matching 7 bases. There are 16 residues in the CDR3. Losses at the gene ends were 4 bases for V and 3 bases for J; bases not matched to a gene: 11. The germline CDR1 and CDR2 sequences are SGHVS and FQNEAQ. The CDR3 bases are TGTGCCAGCAGCTCCATTAACAGGGGTTTGGACACTGAAGCTTTCTTT. Its translation: CASSSINRGLDTEAFF.

The chain joins TRBV6-5 to TRBJ1-6, with 8 bases identical to TRBD1. V trimming: 0 bases; J trimming: 14 bases; junction bases outside the gene matches: 9. Per germline, CDR1 MNHEY and CDR2 SVGAGI. This CDR3 comprises 15 residues. The CDR3, as DNA: TGTGCCAGCAGTTACTCTATCTGGACAGGGAATTCCCTCCACTTT. This translates into CASSYSIWTGNSLHF.

The rearrangement links TRBV6-5 to TRBJ2-1, with TRBD2 identical over 8 bases. CDR1 is MNHEY and CDR2 is SVGAGI in the germline V gene. The CDR3 length is 16 residues. The trim removed 2 bases at V and 1 base at J, leaving 4 bases unmatched. The CDR3 coding sequence is TGTGCCAGCAGTTACGGGGCGGGGGGATCCTACAATGAGCAGTTCTTC. It is translated as CASSYGAGGSYNEQFF.

The chain couples TRBV7-9 to TRBJ1-4, with TRBD1 identical over 10 bases. Germline trimming cut 4 bases from V and 2 bases from J; bases unmatched to any gene: 10. The germline V gene encodes CDR1 SEHNR and CDR2 FQNEAQ (reference sequence). CDR3 size: 18 residues. In DNA, the CDR3 is TGTGCCAGCAGCTCCGACAGGGGGCGAGAGAGGACTAATGAAAAACTGTTTTTT. This translates into CASSSDRGRERTNEKLFF.

This chain connects TRBV27 to TRBJ1-2; D remains ambiguous. Germline values: CDR1 MNHEY, CDR2 SMNVEV (reference sequence). V was clipped by 6 bases and J by 3 bases, with 11 bases between them. This CDR3 is built from 13 residues. CDR3 sequence (DNA): TGTGCCAGCAGCGCACTGAGGGACTATGGCTACACCTTC. Amino acids: CASSALRDYGYTF.

The chain is built from TRBV11-2 and TRBJ2-7; 7 positions agree with TRBD1. The trim removed 5 bases at V and 3 bases at J, leaving 4 bases unmatched. Germline CDR1 SGHAT, CDR2 FQNNGV. The CDR3 is 13 amino acids. Written as DNA, the CDR3 is TGTGCCAGCAGCCCCGGGACAGTCTACGAGCAGTACTTC. Translated, it gives CASSPGTVYEQYF. The full variable domain, with the rest looked up from reference TRBV11-2 and TRBJ2-7, is EAGVAQSPRYKIIEKRQSVAFWCNPISGHATLYWYQQILGQGPKLLIQFQNNGVVDDSQLPKDRFSAERLKGVDSTLKIQPAKLEDSAVYLCASSPGTVYEQYFGPGTRLTVT.

The rearrangement uses TRBV7-8 and TRBJ2-5; D remains unclear. Germline CDR1 reads SGHVS; CDR2 reads FQNEAQ. CDR3 length equals 15 residues. Deletions cut 0 bases from V and 5 bases from J, with 13 bases between. Written as DNA, the CDR3 is TGTGCCAGCAGCTTAGCGCGCGGAGCGACGGAGACCCAGTACTTC. Protein product: CASSLARGATETQYF.

This clone was picked up one time. This chain connects TRBV9 to TRBJ2-5, with a tentative D call TRBD2 (5 bases). This CDR3 is 15 amino acids long. Germline V lookup: CDR1 SGDLS, CDR2 YYNGEE. V was trimmed by 0 bases and J by 5 bases, leaving 14 bases between them. The CDR3 DNA follows: TGTGCCAGCAGCGTAGAGTCGAGGGCTAGCGAGACCCAGTACTTC. Translating it yields CASSVESRASETQYF.

This clone was recorded at least ten times. The J gene is TRBJ2-5, the V gene TRBV9, with D perhaps TRBD2 (5 bases). The germline V gene encodes CDR1 SGDLS and CDR2 YYNGEE. This CDR3 contains 15 residues. The V end was cut by 3 bases, the J end by 1 base, with 13 bases between. Written as DNA, the CDR3 is TGTGCCAGCAGCGCCGGGGTAACTAGCCAAGAGACCCAGTACTTC. It yields the protein CASSAGVTSQETQYF.

The chain is built from TRBV11-2 and TRBJ1-5, with D possibly TRBD1 on 6 matching bases. The CDR3 loop spans 15 amino acids. V lost 1 base and J 7 bases, leaving 14 bases between the germline ends. Germline loops: CDR1 SGHAT, CDR2 FQNNGV. CDR3 in DNA: TGTGCCAGCAGCTTAGTTCCAGGGGAGTCCCAGCCCCAGCATTTT. It encodes CASSLVPGESQPQHF.

This chain joins TRBV2 and TRBJ2-7; 9 bases line up with TRBD1. Germline V gene lookup returns CDR1 SNHLY and CDR2 FYNNEI. With V trimmed by 9 bases and J by 5 bases, 5 bases remained unmatched. The CDR3 has 12 residues. Here the CDR3 reads CASEQGANEQYF. The CDR3, as DNA: TGTGCCAGTGAACAGGGGGCGAACGAGCAGTACTTC.

CDR3 sequence: CASSLRAGGRNTGELFF. In DNA form, the CDR3 reads TGTGCCAGCAGCTTAAGAGCGGGGGGGCGAAACACCGGGGAGCTGTTTTTT. The chain combines TRBV7-3 with TRBJ2-2; 10 bases are shared with TRBD2. Unmatched junction bases numbered 4, after V lost 1 base and J lost 2 bases. CDR1 is SGHTA and CDR2 is FQGTGA in the germline V gene. This CDR3 has 17 residues.

The rearrangement joins TRBV11-2 to TRBJ2-7, with 8 bases that match TRBD1. Unmatched junction bases numbered 10, after V lost 3 bases and J lost 3 bases. Germline assignment: CDR1 SGHAT and CDR2 FQNNGV. This CDR3 comprises 16 residues. The CDR3 DNA follows: TGTGCCAGCAGCTTCTTCGGACAGGGCGTTAGCTACGAGCAGTACTTC. Translation gives CASSFFGQGVSYEQYF.

The table lists this clone with a few counts. The genes are TRBV5-6 and TRBJ2-7, with unresolved D. The CDR3 loop spans 14 amino acids. V dropped 1 base and J dropped 0 bases, with 8 bases sitting between them. In germline, CDR1 is SGHDT, CDR2 YYEEEE. This CDR3 is CASSLSGFSYEQYF. CDR3 bases: TGTGCCAGCAGCTTGTCCGGGTTCTCCTACGAGCAGTACTTC.

The chain employs TRBV10-3 and TRBJ1-2, with 7 bases lining up with TRBD1. The CDR3 runs to 16 residues. In germline, CDR1 is ENHRY, CDR2 SYGVKD. V was clipped by 10 bases and J by 0 bases; unmatched bases: 14. CDR3 sequence reads: CASRASTGVANYGYTF. DNA of the CDR3: TGTGCCAGCCGCGCCTCCACAGGGGTGGCTAACTATGGCTACACCTTC.

This clone was seen only a few times. This rearrangement joins TRBV5-6 to TRBJ2-7, with 11 bases identical to TRBD1. The CDR3 sequence is 14 residues long. V dropped 3 bases and J dropped 3; count of bases not matched to a gene: 2. The germline gives CDR1 SGHDT, CDR2 YYEEEE. This CDR3 is CASSYGTGGYEQYF. CDR3 DNA: TGTGCCAGCAGCTACGGGACAGGGGGCTACGAGCAGTACTTC. Full variable domain (missing parts from reference TRBV5-6 and TRBJ2-7): DAGVTQSPTHLIKTRGQQVTLRCSPKSGHDTVSWYQQALGQGPQFIFQYYEEEERQRGNFPDRFSGHQFPNYSSELNVNALLLGDSALYLCASSYGTGGYEQYFGPGTRLTVT.

In DNA, the CDR3 is TGTGCCAGCAGCCCCGGGCTAGCGGGGGGGCCGGTAGAGCAGTTCTTC. This gives the protein CASSPGLAGGPVEQFF. This chain uses TRBV7-7 with TRBJ2-1, with 12 bases matching TRBD2. The CDR3 sequence is 16 residues long. CDR1 and CDR2 from the germline V gene are SSHAT and FNYEAQ (reference sequence). V was clipped by 5 bases and J by 10 bases; unmatched bases: 12.

This chain connects TRBV10-3 to TRBJ2-7; TRBD1 might be the D (5 bases). The CDR3 length is 15 residues. V lost 3 bases to trimming and J lost 1 base, with 13 bases between them. Germline V lookup: CDR1 ENHRY, CDR2 SYGVKD. The CDR3 loop is CAISDPDRKSYEQYF. CDR3 DNA sequence: TGTGCCATCAGTGACCCTGACAGAAAATCCTACGAGCAGTACTTC.

The rearrangement links TRBV19 to TRBJ2-7, with D possibly TRBD1 on 6 matching bases. Germline V lookup: CDR1 LNHDA, CDR2 SQIVND (reference sequence). With 5 bases removed from V and 3 bases from J, the gap between germline ends came to 20 bases. This CDR3 is 16 amino acids long. In DNA, the CDR3 is TGTGCCAGTAGTCCGTCGGGGCAGGGGCTAAACTACGAGCAGTACTTC. Translation gives CASSPSGQGLNYEQYF.

This chain connects TRBV19 to TRBJ2-2; 9 positions match TRBD1. Trimming cost V 3 bases and J 3 bases; bases outside gene matches: 5. Germline CDR1 reads LNHDA; CDR2 reads SQIVND (reference sequence). The length of the CDR3 is 16 residues. The CDR3 DNA reads as TGTGCCAGTAGTATGGGGGACAGGGTGGACACCGGGGAGCTGTTTTTT. Amino acids: CASSMGDRVDTGELFF.

The chain uses TRBV2 and TRBJ2-7, with D perhaps matching TRBD1 (7 bases). The CDR3 is made up of 12 amino acids. Trimming shortened V by 6 bases and J by 3 bases, and 9 bases separated the two germline ends. Germline CDR1 SNHLY, CDR2 FYNNEI. The CDR3, as DNA: TGTGCCAGCAGGCGGGACAGCTACGAGCAGTACTTC. It codes for CASRRDSYEQYF.